This TCR beta chain emerged from a study of blood T cell repertoires in COVID-19 (dated by TCRdb to the early 2020s). Regarding the complete study: Collaborator samples came from the United States, Italy and Spain and covered acute and convalescent phases of COVID-19. The material from the prospective study consisted of cDNA or gDNA derived from T cells, B-cell-depleted T cells, or PBMCs. The dataset comprised deeply sampled blood TCRbeta repertoires from subjects exposed to, actively infected with, or recovered from COVID-19. A freely available public database, intended as a resource for researchers studying the immune response to SARS-CoV-2, is where the repertoires were released. Samples came from the ongoing ImmuneRACE study (first 160 participants) plus 1,254 subjects from 6 global collaborators. Nearly every sample came with metadata listing a de-identified subject ID, COVID-19 status, age in years and sex. Where available, HLA class I and class II types were taken from metadata supplied by the sample provider and were not determined by assay-based typing.

Concerning this clone itself: No antigen is known for it. Base qualities are not at hand, and no much larger clone is one base apart.

Points the paper makes about the study in general: Clinical and demographic metadata were provided uncurated, with the amount varying by source and participant.

TCRbeta CDR3 regions were amplified from genomic DNA by means of the immunoSEQ Assay, a bias-controlled multiplex PCR. In the authors' own workflow: Within the assay, amplification of reference gene primers was used to estimate how many nucleated cells each sample contained. To quantify the absolute abundance of each unique TCRbeta CDR3 rearrangement, sequence reads were collapsed and filtered. For each sample, productive Simpson clonality was calculated as the square root of Simpson's diversity index across productive rearrangements. The immuneACCESS repertoire file appears here via TCRdb, limited to in-frame rearrangements. These files lack a portion of the clones; in checked studies, under half of the deficit traces to unresolved V genes, and the cause of the others is not known. V and J calls and clone size come straight from that table; D and trimming were deduced from the DNA. The sample table contains roughly 38,000 clones; only one count was recorded for around four fifths of them. The ten largest make up 1.6% of the sample.

Spanning cysteine to phenylalanine, the CDR3 consists of 11 amino acids. Just CDR3 DNA is preserved here, 33 bases in frame from base 1. Trimming costs V 2 bases and J 11 bases, and their ends lie 10 bases apart. Based on the germline V gene (reference sequence), the CDR1 and CDR2 sequences are SGHNT and YYREEE. One collaborating source in Seattle enrolled patients while the patients were actively infected and followed the patients over time throughout the course of disease. Collaborating institutions collected whole blood in K2EDTA tubes following their own protocols. For TCRbeta analysis, collaborators shipped samples in one of three forms: frozen whole blood, isolated PBMCs, or DNA extracted from either of those sample types.

This sequence originates from a man aged 60 to 69 with COVID-19, enrolled during active disease. The chain employs TRBV5-4 and TRBJ1-1; the D gene cannot be named for sure. Sequencing was performed on peripheral blood. The DNA reads as follows: TGTGCCAGCAGCTTAGGGAGGGAGGCTTTCTTT. This encodes CASSLGREAFF. The entire variable domain, with the stretches around the CDR3 drawn from the reference TRBV5-4 and TRBJ1-1 proteins, is ETGVTQSPTHLIKTRGQQVTLRCSSQSGHNTVSWYQQALGQGPQFIFQYYREEENGRGNFPPRFSGLQFPNYSSELNVNALELDDSALYLCASSLGREAFFGQGTRLTVV.